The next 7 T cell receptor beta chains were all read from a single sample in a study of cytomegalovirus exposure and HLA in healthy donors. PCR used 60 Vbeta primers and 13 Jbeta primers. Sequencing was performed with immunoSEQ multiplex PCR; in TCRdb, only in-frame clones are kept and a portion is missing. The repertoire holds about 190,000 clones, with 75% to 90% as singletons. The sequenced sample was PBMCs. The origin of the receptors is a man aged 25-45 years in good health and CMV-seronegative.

CDR3 amino acids: CASSSWTGLPYEQYF. The CDR3 nucleotides are TGTGCCAGCAGCTCATGGACAGGGCTGCCCTACGAGCAGTACTTC. V usage is TRBV5-5 and J usage is TRBJ2-7, with TRBD1 identical over 8 bases. V lost 3 bases, J lost 2 bases, and 7 bases stayed unmatched. This CDR3 spans 15 amino acids. Germline CDR1 SGHKS, CDR2 YYEKEE (reference sequence).

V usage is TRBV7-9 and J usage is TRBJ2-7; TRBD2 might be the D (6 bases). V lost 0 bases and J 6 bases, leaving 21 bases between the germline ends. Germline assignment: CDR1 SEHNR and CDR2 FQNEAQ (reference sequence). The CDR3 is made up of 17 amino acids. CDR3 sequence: CASSLAGRYLGGGEQYF. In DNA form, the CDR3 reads TGTGCCAGCAGCTTAGCGGGACGTTATTTGGGGGGAGGCGAGCAGTACTTC.

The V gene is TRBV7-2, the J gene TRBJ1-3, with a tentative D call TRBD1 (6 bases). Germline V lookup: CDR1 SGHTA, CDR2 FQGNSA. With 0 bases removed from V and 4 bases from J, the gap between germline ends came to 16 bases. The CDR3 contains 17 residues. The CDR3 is CASSLAGQGSYGNTIYF. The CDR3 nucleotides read TGTGCCAGCAGCTTAGCCGGGCAGGGGAGTTACGGAAACACCATATATTTT.

The CDR3 coding sequence is TGTGCCAGCAGCCAAGATGGCCCAGCGGGGGTGGGACAAGAGACCCAGTACTTC. It codes for CASSQDGPAGVGQETQYF. The V and J genes are TRBV4-2 and TRBJ2-5; TRBD2 aligns across 8 bases. After removal of 0 bases from V and 2 bases from J, the junction contained 11 bases not matched to a gene. This CDR3 comprises 18 residues. CDR1 and CDR2 (germline): LGHNA, YNFKEQ.

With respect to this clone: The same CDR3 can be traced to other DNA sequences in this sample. The CDR3: CASSQEGTTPLSDTQYF. Written as DNA, the CDR3 is TGCGCCAGCAGCCAAGAAGGGACTACACCTCTTTCGGATACGCAGTATTTT. The chain links TRBV4-3 to TRBJ2-3; TRBD2 matches at 7 bases. The CDR3 is 17 residues long. Germline V gene data show CDR1 as LGHNA and CDR2 as YSLEER. V lost 0 bases to trimming and J lost 6 bases; unmatched junction nucleotides: 12.

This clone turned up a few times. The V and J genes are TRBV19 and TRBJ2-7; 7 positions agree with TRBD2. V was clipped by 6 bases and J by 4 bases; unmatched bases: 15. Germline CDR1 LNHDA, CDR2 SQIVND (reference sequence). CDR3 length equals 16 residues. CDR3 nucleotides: TGTGCCAGTAGCCCTTCTGCGGGGGTTACTCAGTACGAGCAGTACTTC. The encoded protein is CASSPSAGVTQYEQYF.

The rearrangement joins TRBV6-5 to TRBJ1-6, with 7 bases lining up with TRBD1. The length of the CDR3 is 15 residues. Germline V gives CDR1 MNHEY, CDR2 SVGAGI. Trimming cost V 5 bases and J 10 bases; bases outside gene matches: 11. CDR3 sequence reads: CASSPTTGRSSPLHF. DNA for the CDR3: TGTGCCAGCAGTCCCACGACAGGGCGGTCCTCACCCCTCCACTTT.